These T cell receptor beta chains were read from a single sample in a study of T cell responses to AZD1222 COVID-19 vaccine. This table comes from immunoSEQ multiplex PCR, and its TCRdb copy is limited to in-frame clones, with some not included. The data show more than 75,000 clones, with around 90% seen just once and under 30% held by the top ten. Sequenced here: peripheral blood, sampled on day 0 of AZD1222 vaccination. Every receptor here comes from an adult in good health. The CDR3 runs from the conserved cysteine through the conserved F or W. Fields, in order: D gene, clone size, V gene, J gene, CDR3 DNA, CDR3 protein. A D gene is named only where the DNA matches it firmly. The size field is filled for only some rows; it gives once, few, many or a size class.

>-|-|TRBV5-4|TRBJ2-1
TGTGCCAGCAGCCCCACCGTCGGAGGCGTGTACAATGAGCAGTTCTTC
CASSPTVGGVYNEQFF
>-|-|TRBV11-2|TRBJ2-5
TGTGCCAGCAGCTTAGGCCCGGGATTTCCGGAGACCCAGTACTTC
CASSLGPGFPETQYF
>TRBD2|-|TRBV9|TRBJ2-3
TGTGCCAGCAGCGTAGGTCCCCTAGCGGGAGTCCTCAGAGATACGCAGTATTTT
CASSVGPLAGVLRDTQYF
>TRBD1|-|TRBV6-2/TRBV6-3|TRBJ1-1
TGTGCCAGCAGTTACCCTGGGACAGGGGGACCGAACACTGAAGCTTTCTTT
CASSYPGTGGPNTEAFF
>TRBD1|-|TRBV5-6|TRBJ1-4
TGTGCCAGCAGCATACCGGGACAGGGGGCAGGTGAAAAACTGTTTTTT
CASSIPGQGAGEKLFF
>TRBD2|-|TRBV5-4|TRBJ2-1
TGTGCCAGCAGCCCGGCGGGACTAGCGATCAATGAGCAGTTCTTC
CASSPAGLAINEQFF
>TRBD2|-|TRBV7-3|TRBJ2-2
TGTGCCAGCAGCTCTGGGGGGACTAGTAGGAACGGGGAGCTGTTTTTT
CASSSGGTSRNGELFF
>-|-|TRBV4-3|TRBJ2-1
TGCGCCAGCAGCCGAGAGGCCCAGCGGGTGGGCAATGAGCAGTTCTTC
CASSREAQRVGNEQFF
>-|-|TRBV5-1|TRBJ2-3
TGCGCCAGCAGCTCAACCCAGGGGCCCACAGATACGCAGTATTTT
CASSSTQGPTDTQYF
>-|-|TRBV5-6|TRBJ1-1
TGTGCCAGCAGCTTCGGGGAGGAGGCTTTCTTT
CASSFGEEAFF
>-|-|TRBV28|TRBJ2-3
TGTGCCAGCAGTCTAAACGCAGGGTCAGATACGCAGTATTTT
CASSLNAGSDTQYF
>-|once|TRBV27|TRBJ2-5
TGTGCCAGCAGTTTATCCCCCCCAGAGACCCAGTACTTC
CASSLSPPETQYF
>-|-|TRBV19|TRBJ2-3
TGTGCCAGTGCGGGTGGAGGGGCGTCATATACGCAGTATTTT
CASAGGGASYTQYF
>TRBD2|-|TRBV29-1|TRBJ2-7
TGCAGCGTTGATACTAGCGGGAGCTACGAGCAGTACTTC
CSVDTSGSYEQYF
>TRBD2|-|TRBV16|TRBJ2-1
TGTGCCAGCAGCCTTTCAACTAGCGGGAGGTTTAATGAGCAGTTCTTC
CASSLSTSGRFNEQFF
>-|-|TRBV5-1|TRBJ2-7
TGCGCCAGCAGCTGGGGGGCAGTGCCCCCCGAGCAGTACTTC
CASSWGAVPPEQYF
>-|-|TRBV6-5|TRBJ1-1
TGTGCCAGCGCCTACCAGGTTAACACTGAAGCTTTCTTT
CASAYQVNTEAFF
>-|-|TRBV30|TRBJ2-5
TGTGCCTGGAGTTGGTTTACCAGCCAAGAGACCCAGTACTTC
CAWSWFTSQETQYF
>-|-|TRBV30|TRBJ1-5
TGTGCCTGGAGTGCTTTGGACACCAATCAGCCCCAGCATTTT
CAWSALDTNQPQHF
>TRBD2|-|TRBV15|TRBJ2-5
TGTGCCACCAGCAGAGGGGCGGCGGGAGGGGAGACCCAGTACTTC
CATSRGAAGGETQYF
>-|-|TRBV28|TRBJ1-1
TGTGCCAGCGGACTCGGGTCCCGCGAAGCTTTCTTT
CASGLGSREAFF
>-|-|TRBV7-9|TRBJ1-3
TGTGCCAGCAGCTTAGCAGGGACGTACTCTGGAAACACCATATATTTT
CASSLAGTYSGNTIYF
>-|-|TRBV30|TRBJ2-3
TGTGCCCGAAACCTACCAGGTGATACGCAGTATTTT
CARNLPGDTQYF
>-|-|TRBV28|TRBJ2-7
TGTGCCAGCAGTCTAATCCAGGACAGCGCCGAGCAGTACTTC
CASSLIQDSAEQYF
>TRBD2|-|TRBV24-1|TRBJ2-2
TGTGCCACCAGGAGCAATAGCGGGTTGGGGGCCGGGGAGCTGTTTTTT
CATRSNSGLGAGELFF